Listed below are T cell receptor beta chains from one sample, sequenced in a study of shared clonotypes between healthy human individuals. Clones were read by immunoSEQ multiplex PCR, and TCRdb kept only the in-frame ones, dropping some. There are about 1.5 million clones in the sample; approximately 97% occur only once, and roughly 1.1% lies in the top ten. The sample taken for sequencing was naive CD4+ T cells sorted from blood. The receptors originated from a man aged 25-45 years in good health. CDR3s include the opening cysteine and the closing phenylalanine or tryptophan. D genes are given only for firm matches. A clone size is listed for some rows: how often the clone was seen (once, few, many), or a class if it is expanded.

CDR3nt: TGCGCCAGCAGCTGGGCGGGAAAGACAGGAGATACGCAGTATTTT
CDR3aa: CASSWAGKTGDTQYF
d_gene: NA
v_gene: TRBV5-1
j_gene: TRBJ2-3
abundance: NA

CDR3nt: TGTGCCACCAAACCCGGGGTTTATGAAAAACTGTTTTTT
CDR3aa: CATKPGVYEKLFF
d_gene: NA
v_gene: TRBV27
j_gene: TRBJ1-4
abundance: NA

CDR3nt: TGCAGTGCTTACCAAGAGACCCAGTACTTC
CDR3aa: CSAYQETQYF
d_gene: NA
v_gene: TRBV20-1
j_gene: TRBJ2-5
abundance: NA

CDR3nt: TGTGCCAGCAGCCTATTGACTAGCGGCACAGATACGCAGTATTTT
CDR3aa: CASSLLTSGTDTQYF
d_gene: TRBD2
v_gene: TRBV6-5
j_gene: TRBJ2-3
abundance: NA

CDR3nt: TGTGCCAGCAGCGTAGAGGGGGGCAGCTACGAGCAGTACTTC
CDR3aa: CASSVEGGSYEQYF
d_gene: NA
v_gene: TRBV9
j_gene: TRBJ2-7
abundance: once

CDR3nt: TGTGCCACCACAGGGTCGGGTCTTCAGCCCCAGCATTTT
CDR3aa: CATTGSGLQPQHF
d_gene: NA
v_gene: TRBV19
j_gene: TRBJ1-5
abundance: NA

CDR3nt: TGTGCCAGCAGCCAGACAAGGGCGGAGACCCAGTACTTC
CDR3aa: CASSQTRAETQYF
d_gene: NA
v_gene: TRBV6-5
j_gene: TRBJ2-5
abundance: NA

CDR3nt: TGTGCCAGCAGTCGATCGAAAGAGACCCAGTACTTC
CDR3aa: CASSRSKETQYF
d_gene: NA
v_gene: TRBV2
j_gene: TRBJ2-5
abundance: NA

CDR3nt: TGCGCCAGCACTCGGGACGGGAACTATGGCTACACCTTC
CDR3aa: CASTRDGNYGYTF
d_gene: NA
v_gene: TRBV4-1
j_gene: TRBJ1-2
abundance: NA

CDR3nt: TGTGCCACCAGCAGCCGCGCCCAAGGGGGAGTTCGGACTGAAGCTTTCTTT
CDR3aa: CATSSRAQGGVRTEAFF
d_gene: NA
v_gene: TRBV15
j_gene: TRBJ1-1
abundance: NA

CDR3nt: TGTGCCAGCTCAACCCGGACTAGCGATGATACGCAGTATTTT
CDR3aa: CASSTRTSDDTQYF
d_gene: TRBD2
v_gene: TRBV18
j_gene: TRBJ2-3
abundance: NA

CDR3nt: TGCGCCAGCAGTGGACAGGGTAGCAATCAGCCCCAGCATTTT
CDR3aa: CASSGQGSNQPQHF
d_gene: TRBD1
v_gene: TRBV10-2
j_gene: TRBJ1-5
abundance: NA

CDR3nt: TGTGCCAGCACGGGGGTAATGAACACTGAAGCTTTCTTT
CDR3aa: CASTGVMNTEAFF
d_gene: NA
v_gene: TRBV6-5
j_gene: TRBJ1-1
abundance: few

CDR3nt: TGTGCCAGCAGTTTCTTACTAGCGAAAAAGAGCTCCTACAATGAGCAGTTCTTC
CDR3aa: CASSFLLAKKSSYNEQFF
d_gene: TRBD2
v_gene: TRBV27
j_gene: TRBJ2-1
abundance: NA

CDR3nt: TGTGCCAGCAGTTACTTGACGAATCAGGGTGGCGAGCAGTACTTC
CDR3aa: CASSYLTNQGGEQYF
d_gene: NA
v_gene: TRBV6-5
j_gene: TRBJ2-7
abundance: NA

CDR3nt: TGTGCCATCAGTGAGTCACAGGGGGTAGCGGGTGGCTACACCTTC
CDR3aa: CAISESQGVAGGYTF
d_gene: TRBD1
v_gene: TRBV10-3
j_gene: TRBJ1-2
abundance: NA

CDR3nt: TGTGCCAGCTCACCGCTGACAGAATCCTACGAGCAGTACTTC
CDR3aa: CASSPLTESYEQYF
d_gene: NA
v_gene: TRBV18
j_gene: TRBJ2-7
abundance: NA

CDR3nt: TGTGCCAGCAGTCAGACTAGCGGGAGGCCCTACAATGAGCAGTTCTTC
CDR3aa: CASSQTSGRPYNEQFF
d_gene: TRBD2
v_gene: TRBV2
j_gene: TRBJ2-1
abundance: NA

CDR3nt: TGCAGTGCTAGACAGGATCTTGAGCAGTTCTTC
CDR3aa: CSARQDLEQFF
d_gene: NA
v_gene: TRBV20-1
j_gene: TRBJ2-1
abundance: NA

CDR3nt: TGTGCCAGCTCACCATCTCAGGGCACTGAAGCTTTCTTT
CDR3aa: CASSPSQGTEAFF
d_gene: NA
v_gene: TRBV18
j_gene: TRBJ1-1
abundance: NA

CDR3nt: TGTGCCAGCAGCCCCAATCGGGCCGAGACCCAGTACTTC
CDR3aa: CASSPNRAETQYF
d_gene: NA
v_gene: TRBV11-2
j_gene: TRBJ2-5
abundance: NA

CDR3nt: TGTGCCAGCAGCCTCCCCCAAGAGACCCAGTACTTC
CDR3aa: CASSLPQETQYF
d_gene: NA
v_gene: TRBV28
j_gene: TRBJ2-5
abundance: NA

CDR3nt: TGTGCCAGCACCCTCCGGGACAGGGTCCGAAATTTT
CDR3aa: CASTLRDRVRNF
d_gene: TRBD1
v_gene: TRBV7-3
j_gene: TRBJ1-5
abundance: NA

CDR3nt: TGCAGCGTTGGATCTCGAGGCAGCGGCTACAATGAGCAGTTCTTC
CDR3aa: CSVGSRGSGYNEQFF
d_gene: NA
v_gene: TRBV29-1
j_gene: TRBJ2-1
abundance: NA

CDR3nt: TGTGCCAGCAGCGTTACCGGGAACTCCTACGAGCAGTACTTC
CDR3aa: CASSVTGNSYEQYF
d_gene: NA
v_gene: TRBV5-4
j_gene: TRBJ2-7
abundance: NA

CDR3nt: TGTGCCAGCACGGGACAGACTAGCACAGATACGCAGTATTTT
CDR3aa: CASTGQTSTDTQYF
d_gene: TRBD1
v_gene: TRBV27
j_gene: TRBJ2-3
abundance: once

CDR3nt: TGTGCCAGCAGCGACTCCCCCCCTAATGAGCAGTTCTTC
CDR3aa: CASSDSPPNEQFF
d_gene: NA
v_gene: TRBV28
j_gene: TRBJ2-1
abundance: once

CDR3nt: TGTGCCAGTAGTTTGGGACTGGGATCCACAGATACGCAGTATTTT
CDR3aa: CASSLGLGSTDTQYF
d_gene: NA
v_gene: TRBV19
j_gene: TRBJ2-3
abundance: NA

CDR3nt: TGTGCCAGCTCATCCCGCGGACAGACACACCAAGAGACCCAGTACTTC
CDR3aa: CASSSRGQTHQETQYF
d_gene: NA
v_gene: TRBV18
j_gene: TRBJ2-5
abundance: NA

CDR3nt: TGTGCCAGCAGCGTAGGGAATTTACAGGGGCACACCTTC
CDR3aa: CASSVGNLQGHTF
d_gene: TRBD1
v_gene: TRBV9
j_gene: TRBJ1-2
abundance: NA

CDR3nt: TGCAGCGTTGTGTTGAGACTAGCGGTTCGTGAGCAGTTCTTC
CDR3aa: CSVVLRLAVREQFF
d_gene: TRBD2
v_gene: TRBV29-1
j_gene: TRBJ2-1
abundance: NA

CDR3nt: TGCGCCAGCAGTGAGTCGATCAAGGGGGCAGGGCATGAGCAGTTCTTC
CDR3aa: CASSESIKGAGHEQFF
d_gene: TRBD1
v_gene: TRBV10-1
j_gene: TRBJ2-1
abundance: NA

CDR3nt: TGCGCCAGCAGCCGTGACCTCTCTGGGGCCAACGTCCTGACTTTC
CDR3aa: CASSRDLSGANVLTF
d_gene: NA
v_gene: TRBV5-1
j_gene: TRBJ2-6
abundance: NA

CDR3nt: TGTGCCAGCAGCTTGTCGCTGAGGGGCACAGATACGCAGTATTTT
CDR3aa: CASSLSLRGTDTQYF
d_gene: NA
v_gene: TRBV5-5
j_gene: TRBJ2-3
abundance: once

CDR3nt: TGCGCCAGCAGAATGGTGGCAGGGAAAGAGACCCAGTACTTC
CDR3aa: CASRMVAGKETQYF
d_gene: NA
v_gene: TRBV5-1
j_gene: TRBJ2-5
abundance: NA

CDR3nt: TGTGCCAGCAGCCGCAGGGCCGGACGCCGCGGCGATGAGCAGTTCTTC
CDR3aa: CASSRRAGRRGDEQFF
d_gene: NA
v_gene: TRBV5-6
j_gene: TRBJ2-1
abundance: NA

CDR3nt: TGTGCCAGCAGCGTCATCCCAGGCGGGGAGATTGGTACAGATACGCAGTATTTT
CDR3aa: CASSVIPGGEIGTDTQYF
d_gene: NA
v_gene: TRBV9
j_gene: TRBJ2-3
abundance: NA

CDR3nt: TGTGCCAGCAGTAAAACAGCGGGAGGGCCGGGCAATGAGCAGTTCTTC
CDR3aa: CASSKTAGGPGNEQFF
d_gene: TRBD2
v_gene: TRBV9
j_gene: TRBJ2-1
abundance: NA

CDR3nt: TGTGCCAGCAGTTACTCGCAGACCTCCTACGAGCAGTACTTC
CDR3aa: CASSYSQTSYEQYF
d_gene: NA
v_gene: TRBV6-5
j_gene: TRBJ2-7
abundance: NA

CDR3nt: TGTGCCAGCAGCCTAAGACAGGACGGGGGTTTCTCCTACGAGCAGTACTTC
CDR3aa: CASSLRQDGGFSYEQYF
d_gene: NA
v_gene: TRBV11-2
j_gene: TRBJ2-7
abundance: NA

CDR3nt: TGCGCCAGCAGCTTCTCTCGGGCGAACTCCTACGAGCAGTACTTC
CDR3aa: CASSFSRANSYEQYF
d_gene: NA
v_gene: TRBV5-1
j_gene: TRBJ2-7
abundance: NA

CDR3nt: TGTGCCAGCAGTTTAGAAGCAGCGGGTCAGCCCCAGCATTTT
CDR3aa: CASSLEAAGQPQHF
d_gene: NA
v_gene: TRBV28
j_gene: TRBJ1-5
abundance: once

CDR3nt: TGTGCCACTGAGACGGACTATAGCAATCAGCCCCAGCATTTT
CDR3aa: CATETDYSNQPQHF
d_gene: NA
v_gene: TRBV10-3
j_gene: TRBJ1-5
abundance: NA

CDR3nt: TGTGCCAGCAGTCCCAGGGAGTGGGACAATGAGCAGTTCTTC
CDR3aa: CASSPREWDNEQFF
d_gene: NA
v_gene: TRBV6-4
j_gene: TRBJ2-1
abundance: NA

CDR3nt: TGTGCCAGCAGTGACCCCGGGTCGCTGGCCTCCTACGAGCAGTACTTC
CDR3aa: CASSDPGSLASYEQYF
d_gene: NA
v_gene: TRBV2
j_gene: TRBJ2-7
abundance: NA

CDR3nt: TGTGCCAGCAGCTGGACAGGGGGTTATAATTCACCCCTCCACTTT
CDR3aa: CASSWTGGYNSPLHF
d_gene: TRBD1
v_gene: TRBV5-4
j_gene: TRBJ1-6
abundance: NA

CDR3nt: TGTGCCAGCAGCTTGTGGGGCCCCGGACCTTCCGGAGGGGTCTATGGCTACACCTTC
CDR3aa: CASSLWGPGPSGGVYGYTF
d_gene: NA
v_gene: TRBV5-6
j_gene: TRBJ1-2
abundance: NA

CDR3nt: TGTGCCAGCAGCGTAGCGGGCAGCACCGGGGAGCTGTTTTTT
CDR3aa: CASSVAGSTGELFF
d_gene: NA
v_gene: TRBV9
j_gene: TRBJ2-2
abundance: NA

CDR3nt: TGTGCCAGCAGTTTATTTTCTGGTGGCGGGAGCTCCTACAATGAGCAGTTCTTC
CDR3aa: CASSLFSGGGSSYNEQFF
d_gene: TRBD2
v_gene: TRBV27
j_gene: TRBJ2-1
abundance: NA

CDR3nt: TGTGCCAGCAGGAGGGGGACAGAGAGCAATCAGCCCCAGCATTTT
CDR3aa: CASRRGTESNQPQHF
d_gene: TRBD1
v_gene: TRBV2
j_gene: TRBJ1-5
abundance: NA

CDR3nt: TGTGCCAGCAGCGTAGGAGGGACAGGATTACAAGAGACCCAGTACTTC
CDR3aa: CASSVGGTGLQETQYF
d_gene: TRBD1
v_gene: TRBV9
j_gene: TRBJ2-5
abundance: NA

CDR3nt: TGTGCCAGCAGCCGCGGAACCCAAGAGACCCAGTACTTC
CDR3aa: CASSRGTQETQYF
d_gene: NA
v_gene: TRBV7-3
j_gene: TRBJ2-5
abundance: NA

CDR3nt: TGTGCCAGCAGCTTAGTTAGTCGGGAGCTGTTTTTT
CDR3aa: CASSLVSRELFF
d_gene: NA
v_gene: TRBV7-9
j_gene: TRBJ2-2
abundance: once

CDR3nt: TGTGCCAGCAGTGACGAGGGGGCGAGATACAATGAGCAGTTCTTC
CDR3aa: CASSDEGARYNEQFF
d_gene: TRBD1
v_gene: TRBV6-1
j_gene: TRBJ2-1
abundance: NA

CDR3nt: TGTGCCAGCAGTATCGAGACAGGTTCGAGGGACACTGAAGCTTTCTTT
CDR3aa: CASSIETGSRDTEAFF
d_gene: NA
v_gene: TRBV2
j_gene: TRBJ1-1
abundance: NA

CDR3nt: TGTGCCAGCAGCTCCGGACCCAACGGGGGCGAGCAGTACTTC
CDR3aa: CASSSGPNGGEQYF
d_gene: NA
v_gene: TRBV11-2
j_gene: TRBJ2-7
abundance: NA

CDR3nt: TGTGCCAGTACGAGGGACAGCAACACTGAAGCTTTCTTT
CDR3aa: CASTRDSNTEAFF
d_gene: TRBD1
v_gene: TRBV19
j_gene: TRBJ1-1
abundance: NA

CDR3nt: TGTGCCAGCAGCTTGCCGGGACAGGGGGCAACCGGGGAGCTGTTTTTT
CDR3aa: CASSLPGQGATGELFF
d_gene: TRBD1
v_gene: TRBV7-6
j_gene: TRBJ2-2
abundance: NA